This TCR beta chain was obtained from a study of tumor-infiltrating lymphocytes in localized non-small cell lung cancer. Overall study context: Patients included smokers and never-smokers with various histologies, some sampled after neoadjuvant chemotherapy.

This CDR3 is 14 amino acids long. CDR1 LNHDA and CDR2 SQIVND come from the germline V gene (reference sequence). Trimming took off 8 bases at V and 3 bases at J, with 17 bases between the two ends. As for this clone: Its cognate antigen is unknown.

The table came from immunoSEQ multiplex PCR; TCRdb's copy has only in-frame clones and leaves some out. There are some 30,000 clones in the sample; approximately 83% occur only once, and roughly 1.9% lies in the top ten. Study-wide points: Not all patients were TCR sequenced, owing to tissue quantity.

This TCR was recovered from a human donor with non-small cell lung cancer. The chain employs TRBV19 and TRBJ2-7; D may correspond to TRBD1 or TRBD2 (6 bases each). The specimen sequenced was lung tumor tissue. CDR3 nucleotides: TGTGCCAGTGGACCTGGGGGGCAGGACTACGAGCAGTACTTC. Encoded protein: CASGPGGQDYEQYF.